The source of this T cell receptor (beta chain) is a study of graft-versus-host responses after intestinal transplantation. Study in general: Multivisceral, liver-intestinal, or isolated intestinal grafts went to recipients. For approximately three years after anti-thymocyte globulin induction, all recipients took tacrolimus and steroids.

Sequencing was performed with immunoSEQ multiplex PCR; in TCRdb, only in-frame clones are kept and a portion is missing. The profile shows about 70,000 clones, less than 95% of them singletons. Points on this clone: Its antigen remains unidentified.

Notes on the study in general: In recipient marrow, GvH clones were found, and some appeared first in ileum or blood.

V gave up 3 bases and J gave up 8 bases, with 8 bases separating them. The CDR3 runs 12 residues. Germline lookup yields CDR1 SGHAT and CDR2 FQNNGV. The gene calls are TRBV11-2 and TRBJ2-1, with D tentatively TRBD2 (5 bases). The specimen comprised unstimulated CD8+ T cells sorted from spleen or lymph node cells, sampled before intestinal transplant. The origin of this receptor is a human donor who received an intestinal transplant. The CDR3 reads CASSFGMDEQFF. CDR3 DNA: TGTGCCAGCAGCTTCGGGATGGATGAGCAGTTCTTC.